Sequencing of this T cell receptor (beta chain) was carried out in a study of STAT5B mutations in CD4+ large granular lymphocyte leukemia. Notes on this clone: The same CDR3 is also encoded by other DNA sequences in this sample.

This CDR3 comprises 14 residues. Germline assignment: CDR1 ENHRY and CDR2 SYGVKD. The V end lost 3 bases, the J end lost 6 bases, and 14 bases lay between the germline ends. Libraries were prepared by immunoSEQ multiplex PCR; TCRdb keeps only in-frame clonotypes and omits some of them. Of more than 45,000 clones listed, about three quarters were seen once; the top ten hold 1.5% to 1.7%. This receptor was identified in a human donor in good health. This chain joins TRBV10-3 and TRBJ1-2; no reliable D call. Sequencing was carried out using CD4+ T cells from blood buffy coats. CDR3 sequence: CAISDPVAPDGYTF. As DNA, the CDR3 is TGTGCCATCAGTGACCCGGTAGCTCCTGATGGCTACACCTTC.